These T cell receptor beta chains were read from a single sample in a study of CD8+CD57+ T cells in acquired aplastic anemia. TCRdb reprocessed the reads with MiXCR, giving one entry per CDR3 protein. Found here are roughly 420,000 distinct CDR3 sequences, under 80% of them singletons; the top ten hold 4%. What was sequenced was sorted CD4+, CD8+, or CD8+CD57+ T cells (not recorded which) from PBMCs. Receptor source: a human donor in good health, serving as a control. Both conserved end residues are part of each CDR3. Each record gives: clone size, V gene, D gene, J gene, CDR3 DNA, CDR3 protein. D genes are given only for firm matches. Size values are once, few and many counts, or a class for expanded clones, and some rows have none.

size: many; V: TRBV7-2; D: .; J: TRBJ2-1; DNA: TGTGCCAGCAGCTCTGGCCCCCAGGGAAATGAGCAGTTCTTC; CDR3: CASSSGPQGNEQFF
size: many; V: TRBV12-5; D: .; J: TRBJ1-1; DNA: TGTGCTAGTGGACCACACGACAGGGAAGCTTTCTTT; CDR3: CASGPHDREAFF
size: many; V: TRBV10-3; D: .; J: TRBJ1-1; DNA: TGTGCCATCAGTGCGTGGGATGGGGTACTGAACACTGAAGCTTTCTTT; CDR3: CAISAWDGVLNTEAFF
size: many; V: TRBV27; D: TRBD1; J: TRBJ1-5; DNA: TGTGCCACACGACAGGGTTTAGGTCAGCCCCAGCATTTT; CDR3: CATRQGLGQPQHF
size: .; V: TRBV6-1; D: TRBD1; J: TRBJ1-5; DNA: TGTGCCAGCCGTATTCAGGGGGGGGGTCAGCCCCAGCATTTT; CDR3: CASRIQGGGQPQHF
size: many; V: TRBV12-3/TRBV12-4; D: TRBD1; J: TRBJ1-1; DNA: TGTGCCAGCAGTCCCCAACAGGGGGCGAACACTGAAGCTTTCTTT; CDR3: CASSPQQGANTEAFF
size: few; V: TRBV7-3; D: TRBD1; J: TRBJ2-7; DNA: TGTGCCAGCAGCTTGGGGACAGGGGGCCTTCTCTACGAGCAGTACTTC; CDR3: CASSLGTGGLLYEQYF
size: .; V: TRBV24-1; D: .; J: TRBJ1-1; DNA: TGTGCCACCAGCCTGGGAAGGGGAGGGTACACTGAAGCTTTCTTT; CDR3: CATSLGRGGYTEAFF
size: .; V: TRBV10-1; D: .; J: TRBJ1-1; DNA: TGCGCCAGCAGAAAGACAGCCAACACTGAAGCTTTCTTT; CDR3: CASRKTANTEAFF
size: .; V: TRBV7-2; D: TRBD1; J: TRBJ2-5; DNA: TGTGCCAGCAGCTTAGGGGCGAGGGGGCAGGAGGCCCAGTACTTC; CDR3: CASSLGARGQEAQYF
size: .; V: TRBV29-1; D: .; J: TRBJ2-5; DNA: TGCAGCGTTATCAGGCCAGGGGCGCAAGAGACCCAGTACTTC; CDR3: CSVIRPGAQETQYF
size: many; V: TRBV30; D: .; J: TRBJ2-3; DNA: TGTGCCTGGAGTATTTCCACAGATACGCAGTATTTT; CDR3: CAWSISTDTQYF
size: .; V: TRBV12-3/TRBV12-4; D: .; J: TRBJ2-5; DNA: TGTGCCAGCACCCGGACAACCGGGGATTTGGGAGAGACCCAGTACTTC; CDR3: CASTRTTGDLGETQYF
size: .; V: TRBV12-3/TRBV12-4; D: .; J: TRBJ2-2; DNA: TGTGCCAGCAGCGTGATGGTGGGGGGCGACACCGGGGAGCTGTTTTTT; CDR3: CASSVMVGGDTGELFF
size: .; V: TRBV15; D: .; J: TRBJ2-2; DNA: TGTGCCACGCAAGACAGTGCTGGGTCCGGGGAGCTGTTTTTT; CDR3: CATQDSAGSGELFF
size: .; V: TRBV5-4; D: .; J: TRBJ1-2; DNA: TGTGCCAGCAGTTTGGAGAGGGCCTCTAACTATGGCTACACCTTC; CDR3: CASSLERASNYGYTF
size: many; V: TRBV11-3; D: TRBD1; J: TRBJ1-4; DNA: TGTGCCAGCAGCCACGACAGGGTTAGTGAAAAACTGTTTTTT; CDR3: CASSHDRVSEKLFF
size: .; V: TRBV5-4; D: TRBD2; J: TRBJ2-3; DNA: TGTGCCAGCAGCTTTGCGGTAGCGGGGGTCACAGATACGCAGTATTTT; CDR3: CASSFAVAGVTDTQYF
size: .; V: TRBV20-1; D: .; J: TRBJ1-1; DNA: TGCAGTGCTACGACGCCGAACAGGTACGCTTTCTTT; CDR3: CSATTPNRYAFF
size: .; V: TRBV9; D: TRBD2; J: TRBJ2-3; DNA: TGTGCCAGCAGCCAGGGAGCGGGGGGGCCGAATACGCAGTATTTT; CDR3: CASSQGAGGPNTQYF
size: .; V: TRBV2; D: TRBD1; J: TRBJ1-6; DNA: TGTGCCAGCACCCTAGGGGGCTATAATTCGCCCTTCCACTTT; CDR3: CASTLGGYNSPFHF
size: .; V: TRBV7-2; D: .; J: TRBJ1-2; DNA: TGTGCCAGCAGCTTGAGCGGGCAACGCACTGAAGCTATCTTC; CDR3: CASSLSGQRTEAIF
size: .; V: TRBV2; D: .; J: TRBJ2-7; DNA: TGTGCCAGCAGTGCTGGCTGCACTGGGGCAGTTGAGCAGTACTTC; CDR3: CASSAGCTGAVEQYF
size: many; V: TRBV4-3; D: .; J: TRBJ1-5; DNA: TGCGCCAGCAGCCAAGATCGGCATCAGCCCCAGCATTTT; CDR3: CASSQDRHQPQHF
size: .; V: TRBV20-1; D: .; J: TRBJ1-1; DNA: TGCAGTGCCAGTAGGGGCGGGGCCACTGAAGCTTTCTTT; CDR3: CSASRGGATEAFF
size: .; V: TRBV20-1; D: TRBD2; J: TRBJ2-7; DNA: TGCAGTGCTAGGAGGGTGCTAGCGGGGGGGCCTTCCGAGCAGTACTTC; CDR3: CSARRVLAGGPSEQYF
size: .; V: TRBV18; D: .; J: TRBJ1-3; DNA: TGTGCCAGCTCAAGAGGAGCTGGTGGAAACACCATATATTTT; CDR3: CASSRGAGGNTIYF
size: once; V: TRBV10-3; D: .; J: TRBJ2-7; DNA: TGTGCCGTCAAAGGGACAAGGGGCTGCTACGAGCAGTACTTC; CDR3: CAVKGTRGCYEQYF